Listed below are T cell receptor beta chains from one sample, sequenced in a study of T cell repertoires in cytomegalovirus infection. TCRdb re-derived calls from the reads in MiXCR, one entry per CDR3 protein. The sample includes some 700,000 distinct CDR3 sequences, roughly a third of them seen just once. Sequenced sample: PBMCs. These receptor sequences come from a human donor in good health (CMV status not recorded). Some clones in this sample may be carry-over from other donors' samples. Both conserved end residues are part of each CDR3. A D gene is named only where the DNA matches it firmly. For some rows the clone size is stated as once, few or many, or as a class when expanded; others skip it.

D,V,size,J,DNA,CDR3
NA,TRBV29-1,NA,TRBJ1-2,TGCAGCGTTAAACGTGGCGCAGCAGGGTATGGCTACACCTTC,CSVKRGAAGYGYTF
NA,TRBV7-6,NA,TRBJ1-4,TGTGCCAGCAGCGCTACAGGGTCTTCAACTAATAAAAAACTGTTTTTT,CASSATGSSTNKKLFF
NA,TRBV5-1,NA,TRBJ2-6,TGCGCCAGCAGCTTGGACAGGGCGATTGGGGCCAACGTCCTGACTTTC,CASSLDRAIGANVLTF
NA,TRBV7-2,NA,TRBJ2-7,TGTGCCAGCAGCATAGAAGGGACATCCTACGAGCAGTACTTC,CASSIEGTSYEQYF
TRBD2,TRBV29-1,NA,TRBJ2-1,TGCAGCGTTTTCGAGGGAGGGAACAATGATCAGTTCTTC,CSVFEGGNNDQFF
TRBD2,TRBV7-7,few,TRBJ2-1,TGTGCTAGCAGCTTAGCGGGGGGGGCACAGGATGAGCAGTTCTTC,CASSLAGGAQDEQFF
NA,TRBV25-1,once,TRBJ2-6,TGTGCCAGCAGTGGGACGTCTGGGGCCAACGTCCTGACTTTC,CASSGTSGANVLTF
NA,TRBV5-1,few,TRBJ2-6,TGCGCCAGCAGCCTGTCGGGTAGAGCTGGGGCCAACGTCCTGACTTTC,CASSLSGRAGANVLTF
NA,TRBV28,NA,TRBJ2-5,TGTGCCAGCAGTTTTCCGGGCCTGAGCCAAGAGACCCAGTACTTC,CASSFPGLSQETQYF
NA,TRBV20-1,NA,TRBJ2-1,TGCAGTGCCAAAGAGCGGGACAAGCCCTACAATGAGCAGTTCTTC,CSAKERDKPYNEQFF
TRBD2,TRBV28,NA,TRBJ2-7,TGTGCCACCGGACTAGCGGGAGCGGGGGAGCAGTACTTC,CATGLAGAGEQYF
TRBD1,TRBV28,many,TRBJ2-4,TGTGCCAGCAACGGGGCACAGGGGTCCAAAAACATTCAGTACTTC,CASNGAQGSKNIQYF
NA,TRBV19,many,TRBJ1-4,TGTGCCAGTAGTCCTTGGACAGCTGGGCCAACTAATGAAAAACTGTTTTTT,CASSPWTAGPTNEKLFF
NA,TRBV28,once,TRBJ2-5,TGTGCCAGCAGACTAACAGAGCCACAAGAGACCCAGTACTTC,CASRLTEPQETQYF
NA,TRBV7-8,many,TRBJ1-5,TGTGCCAGCAGCTTAGCGGCGGGGGCCCAGCATTTT,CASSLAAGAQHF
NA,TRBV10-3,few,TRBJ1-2,TGTGCCATCAGGGCCATCGGGGCCTATGGCTACACCTTC,CAIRAIGAYGYTF
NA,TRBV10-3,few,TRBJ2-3,TGTGCCATCAGGAACCGGGACATAGGCACAGATACGCAGTATTTT,CAIRNRDIGTDTQYF
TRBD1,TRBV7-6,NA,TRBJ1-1,TGTGCCAGCAGACGGACAGGTACTAACACTGAAGCTTTCTTT,CASRRTGTNTEAFF
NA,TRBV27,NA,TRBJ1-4,TGTGCCAGCAGTTCGTGGACTAATGAAAAACTGTTTTTT,CASSSWTNEKLFF
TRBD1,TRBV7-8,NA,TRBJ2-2,TGTGCCAGCGGCGGAGCAGGGGGCGTTTTTATCACCGGGGAGCTGTTTTTT,CASGGAGGVFITGELFF
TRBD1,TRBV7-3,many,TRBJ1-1,TGTGCCAGCAGCAAGACAGGGTACGGGACCACTGAAGCTTTCTTT,CASSKTGYGTTEAFF
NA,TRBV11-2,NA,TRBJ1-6,TGTGCCAGCAGCTTAGTGGCGAATAATTCACCCCTCCACTTT,CASSLVANNSPLHF
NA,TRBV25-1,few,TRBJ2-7,TGTGCCAGCAGTGAATCCCAGAGCTCCTACGAGCAGTACTTC,CASSESQSSYEQYF
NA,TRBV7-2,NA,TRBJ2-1,TGTGCCAGCAGCCCTCCGGCTGTCTACAATGAGCAGTTCTTC,CASSPPAVYNEQFF
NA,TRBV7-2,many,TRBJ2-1,TGTGCCAGCAGCTCGGGACTGCTATACAATGAGCAGTTCTTC,CASSSGLLYNEQFF
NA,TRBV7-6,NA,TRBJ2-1,TGTGCCAGCAGCTTGAAAGGAGGGGACAATGAGCAGTTCTTC,CASSLKGGDNEQFF
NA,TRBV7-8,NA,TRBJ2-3,TGTGCCAGCAGCGCTGGGACTACGCAGTATTTT,CASSAGTTQYF
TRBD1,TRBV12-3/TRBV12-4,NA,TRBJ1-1,TGTGCCAGCAGTTTAGCGCGTTCAGGGGGGGAAAAAACTGAAGCTTTCTTT,CASSLARSGGEKTEAFF
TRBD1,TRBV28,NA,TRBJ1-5,TGTGCCAGCTCAGGGACAGGGGTCTCCAGTCAGCCCCAGCATTTT,CASSGTGVSSQPQHF
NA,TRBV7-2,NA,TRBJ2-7,TGTGCCAGCAGCATCCCGGAGGGACAGAGGAGCTCCTACGAGCAGTACTTC,CASSIPEGQRSSYEQYF
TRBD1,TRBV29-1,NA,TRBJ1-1,TGCAGCCCAGATCTGGTTCGGGCGACAGGGAGAATCTCGGTAGGGACTGAAGCTTTCTTT,CSPDLVRATGRISVGTEAFF
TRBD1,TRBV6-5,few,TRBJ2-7,TGTGCCAGCAGTTACGAGGGGGCTTTCTACGAGCAGTACTTC,CASSYEGAFYEQYF
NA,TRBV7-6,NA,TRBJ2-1,TGTGCCAGCAGCTTAGCAGGGGTCGGTGATGAGCAGTTCTTC,CASSLAGVGDEQFF
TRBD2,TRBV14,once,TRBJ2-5,TGTGCCAGCAGCCAAGAAACTAGCGGGTACCAAGAGACCCAGTACTTC,CASSQETSGYQETQYF
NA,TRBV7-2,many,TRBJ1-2,TGTGCCAGCAGCCCCCCGGGAGGGGGCTATGGCTACACCTTC,CASSPPGGGYGYTF
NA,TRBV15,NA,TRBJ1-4,TGTGCCACCAGCCGGGACCGCACTAATGAAAAACTGTTTTTT,CATSRDRTNEKLFF
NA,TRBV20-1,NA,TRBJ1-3,TGCAGTGCTAGAGATCGATTCGGAAACACCATATATTTT,CSARDRFGNTIYF
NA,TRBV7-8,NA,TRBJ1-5,TGTGCCAGCAGCTTTCCGGGAGTCACTCAGCCCCAGCATTTT,CASSFPGVTQPQHF
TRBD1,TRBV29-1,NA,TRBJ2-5,TGCAGCGTTCGACAGGGGATCGGAGAGACCCAGTACTTC,CSVRQGIGETQYF
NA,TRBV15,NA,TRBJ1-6,TGTGCCACCAGCAGAGAGGGATTGCGGGATTCACCCCTCCACTTT,CATSREGLRDSPLHF
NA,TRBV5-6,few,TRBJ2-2,TGTGCCAGCAGCTTGTACCACCTCACCGGGGAGCTGTTTTTT,CASSLYHLTGELFF
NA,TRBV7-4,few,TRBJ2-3,TGTGCCAGCAGCGCACAGGGAGGCACAGATACGCAGTATTTT,CASSAQGGTDTQYF
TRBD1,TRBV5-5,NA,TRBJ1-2,TGTGCCAGCAGCTTGGGAGGGACAGTTGAAGGCGACTACACCTTC,CASSLGGTVEGDYTF
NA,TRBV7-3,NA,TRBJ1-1,TGTGCCAGCAGCCCAGATATGGGAGGGAACACTGAAGCTTTCTTT,CASSPDMGGNTEAFF
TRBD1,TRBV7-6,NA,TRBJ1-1,TGTGCCAGCAGCTTCCAGGGACAGAAGAACACTGAAGCTTTCTTT,CASSFQGQKNTEAFF
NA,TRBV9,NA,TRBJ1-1,TGTGCCAGCAGCGTAGCTACCGGAGCGGGCACTGAAGCTTTCTTT,CASSVATGAGTEAFF
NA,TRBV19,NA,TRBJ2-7,TGTGCCAGTAGTGCCGAACCCACCTACGAGCAGTACTTC,CASSAEPTYEQYF
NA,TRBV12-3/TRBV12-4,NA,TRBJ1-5,TGTGCCAGCAGTTTTCGGGGGGAGGGGCACCCCCAGCATTTT,CASSFRGEGHPQHF
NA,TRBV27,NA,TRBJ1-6,TGTGCCAGCAGTCCGTCCGCCCGGCGGGGGAGCTCCTATAATTCACCCCTCCACTTT,CASSPSARRGSSYNSPLHF